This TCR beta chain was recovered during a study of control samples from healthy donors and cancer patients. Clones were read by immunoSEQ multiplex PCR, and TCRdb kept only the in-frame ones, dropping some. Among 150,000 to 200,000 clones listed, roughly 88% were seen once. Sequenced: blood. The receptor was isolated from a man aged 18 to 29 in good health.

CDR3 residues: CASSSTPVGAGTDTQYF. In DNA form, the CDR3 reads TGTGCCAGCAGTTCTACTCCAGTAGGGGCGGGGACAGATACGCAGTATTTT. The V gene is TRBV6-2 or TRBV6-3, the J gene TRBJ2-3; D is possibly TRBD2 (6 bases). This CDR3 has 17 amino acids. In germline, CDR1 is MNHEY, CDR2 SVGEGT. V lost 4 bases and J lost 3, with 20 bases in between.